This T cell receptor (beta chain) was obtained from a study of blood T cell repertoires in COVID-19. About the research overall: Material from acute and convalescent COVID-19 was sourced from the United States, Italy and Spain. Nucleic acid was either cDNA or gDNA, and it came from T cells, B-cell-depleted T cells, or PBMCs.

This CDR3 is 15 amino acids long. CDR1 and CDR2 (germline): SGHTA, FQGNSA. V lost 1 base and J lost 9; bases outside the gene matches: 8. Per the authors' pipeline: Reference gene primer amplification yielded estimated nucleated cell counts. The table came from immunoSEQ multiplex PCR; TCRdb's copy has only in-frame clones and leaves some out. V and J calls and clone size come straight from that table; D and trimming were deduced from the DNA. The table lists more than 200,000 clones, around 80% of them singletons. The receptor's source is a man in his 60s with acute or convalescent COVID-19. The chain links TRBV7-2 to TRBJ2-1; 8 bases agree with TRBD1. Sequenced input: peripheral blood. This CDR3 reads CASSLVATGAREQFF. The CDR3 coding sequence is TGTGCCAGCAGCTTAGTGGCGACAGGGGCTCGTGAGCAGTTCTTC.